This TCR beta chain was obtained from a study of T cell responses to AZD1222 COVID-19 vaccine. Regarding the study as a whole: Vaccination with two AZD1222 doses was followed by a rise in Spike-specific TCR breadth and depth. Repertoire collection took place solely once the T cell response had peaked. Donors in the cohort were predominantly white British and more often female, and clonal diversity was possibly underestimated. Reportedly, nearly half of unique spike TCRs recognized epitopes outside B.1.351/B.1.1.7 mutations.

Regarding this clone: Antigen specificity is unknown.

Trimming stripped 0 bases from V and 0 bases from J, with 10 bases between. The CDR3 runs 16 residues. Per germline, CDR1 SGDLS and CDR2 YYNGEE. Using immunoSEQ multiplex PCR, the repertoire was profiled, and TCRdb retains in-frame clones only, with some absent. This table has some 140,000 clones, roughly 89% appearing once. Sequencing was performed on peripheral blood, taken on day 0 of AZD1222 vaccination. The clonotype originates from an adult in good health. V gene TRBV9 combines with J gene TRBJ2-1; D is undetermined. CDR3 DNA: TGTGCCAGCAGCGTAGTGGGCAGTAGCTCCTACAATGAGCAGTTCTTC. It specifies CASSVVGSSSYNEQFF.